The 6 T cell receptor beta chains reported below all come from one sample, sequenced in a study of response to subunit inactivated influenza vaccine. TCRdb redid the calling of the RT-PCR reads with MiXCR, one entry per CDR3 protein. The sample holds fewer than 550,000 distinct CDR3 sequences, about 25% seen once. The sample in question was CD4+ T cells sorted from PBMCs, obtained 5 days after vaccination. These receptors all stem from a man aged 45-60 years who received an inactivated influenza vaccine.

This clonotype was seen a handful of times. CDR3 region: CSVEASYPGELFF. CDR3 DNA: TGCAGCGTTGAAGCGAGCTATCCCGGGGAGCTGTTTTTT. The rearrangement links TRBV29-1 to TRBJ2-2, with D unresolved. CDR1 is SQVTM and CDR2 is ANQGSEA in the germline V gene. This CDR3 is 13 amino acids long. Trimming cost V 1 base and J 6 bases, with 9 bases left between them.

In this sample, this clonotype turned up a few times. The V call is TRBV28, the J call TRBJ2-1; D is possibly TRBD2 (7 bases). The CDR3 sequence is 15 residues long. Germline CDR1 is MDHEN and CDR2 is SYDVKM. Trimming pared 6 bases from V and 1 base from J, leaving 13 bases between. The CDR3 loop reads CASRQGGGSYNEQFF. DNA for the CDR3: TGTGCCAGCAGGCAAGGGGGGGGTTCCTACAATGAGCAGTTCTTC.

This clonotype appeared a few times. The chain uses TRBV6-5 and TRBJ1-4, with D perhaps TRBD1 (5 bases). Germline V lookup: CDR1 MNHEY, CDR2 SVGAGI. CDR3 length: 13 amino acids. Trimming shortened V by 2 bases and J by 8 bases, and 9 bases separated the two germline ends. Written as DNA, the CDR3 is TGTGCCAGCAGTTACGGGACCGCGGAAAAACTGTTTTTT. Amino acid sequence: CASSYGTAEKLFF.

The chain combines TRBV30 with TRBJ1-3; D might be TRBD1 (5 bases). Germline V gene lookup returns CDR1 GTSNPN and CDR2 SVGIG (reference sequence). Trimming stripped 1 base from V and 2 bases from J, with 9 bases between. The CDR3 is made up of 14 amino acids. The CDR3 is CAWSETGAGNTIYF. The CDR3 coding sequence is TGTGCCTGGAGTGAAACGGGGGCTGGAAACACCATATATTTT.

The rearrangement uses TRBV18 and TRBJ2-7, with 7 bases identical to TRBD2. With 1 base clipped from V and 13 bases from J, the junction kept 10 bases outside the gene matches. The germline V gene encodes CDR1 KGHSH and CDR2 LQKENI. CDR3 length equals 13 residues. CDR3: CASSPLTGEGHYF. In nucleotides, the CDR3 is TGTGCCAGCTCACCACTTACTGGGGAGGGGCATTACTTC.

The V and J genes are TRBV25-1 and TRBJ2-7; D unresolved. This CDR3 region has 11 residues. Trimming removed 5 bases from V and 5 bases from J, with 7 bases in between. CDR1 MGHDK and CDR2 SYGVNS come from the germline V gene. The CDR3 protein is CASSMAHEQYF. As DNA, the CDR3 is TGTGCCAGCAGTATGGCTCACGAGCAGTACTTC.